The next 14 T cell receptor beta chains were all read from a single sample in a study of T cell responses to AZD1222 COVID-19 vaccine. The method was immunoSEQ multiplex PCR; TCRdb's version includes in-frame clones alone and lacks a portion of them. Altogether roughly 180,000 clones are present, roughly nine tenths being singletons, with the ten largest covering 6.5% to 7%. This specimen consisted of peripheral blood, obtained on day 0 of AZD1222 vaccination. The receptors were sampled from an adult in good health.

This chain connects TRBV5-4 to TRBJ2-1, with TRBD2 matching 12 bases. V lost 4 bases and J lost 6; bases outside the gene matches: 5. From germline, CDR1 is SGHNT and CDR2 YYREEE (reference sequence). CDR3 length: 15 amino acids. The DNA of the CDR3 is TGTGCCAGCAGCCAAACTAGCGGGGGGTTCAATGAGCAGTTCTTC. This encodes CASSQTSGGFNEQFF.

The rearrangement links TRBV5-8 to TRBJ2-7; D unclear. The CDR3 is made up of 12 amino acids. Germline CDR1 reads SGHTS; CDR2 reads YDEGEE. V lost 2 bases and J lost 3, with 6 bases in between. The CDR3 DNA reads TGTGCCAGCAGCTTCGGTAACTACGAGCAGTACGTC. Its protein product is CASSFGNYEQYV.

The rearrangement joins TRBV6-1 to TRBJ1-6; D is unresolved. Germline V gene data show CDR1 as MNHNS and CDR2 as SASEGT. The CDR3 extends over 17 amino acids. The V gene lost 0 bases and the J gene lost 2 bases, with 11 bases spanning the gap. As DNA, the CDR3 is TGTGCCAGCAGTGAAGCTACTCTGCAAACCTATAATTCACCCCTCCACTTT. Its translation is CASSEATLQTYNSPLHF.

The chain has TRBV7-9 and TRBJ2-2, with a possible D match to TRBD2 (6 bases). Germline-derived CDR1 and CDR2 are SEHNR and FQNEAQ (reference sequence). The length of the CDR3 is 14 residues. V was cut by 5 bases and J by 7 bases, with 14 bases left in between. Here the CDR3 DNA reads TGTGCCAGCAGCCCCGGGGAGGAATTCGGGGAGCTGTTTTTT. Its translation is CASSPGEEFGELFF.

The chain is built from TRBV4-1 and TRBJ2-1; 9 bases align to TRBD1. The V segment lost 8 bases and the J segment 7 bases; nucleotides outside the gene matches: 21. There are 18 residues in the CDR3. From germline, CDR1 is MGHRA and CDR2 YSYEKL. The CDR3 here is CASALTGGGSEGSNEQFF. Written as DNA, the CDR3 is TGCGCCAGCGCTTTGACAGGGGGTGGATCGGAGGGTAGTAATGAGCAGTTCTTC.

This rearrangement joins TRBV10-3 to TRBJ2-3, with 9 bases matching TRBD1. Germline-derived CDR1 and CDR2 are ENHRY and SYGVKD. This CDR3 is 15 amino acids long. V lost 5 bases, J lost 3 bases, and 6 bases stayed unmatched. CDR3: CAISPPGTGTDTQYF. For the CDR3, the DNA is TGTGCCATCAGTCCTCCCGGGACAGGGACAGATACGCAGTATTTT.

The chain joins TRBV19 to TRBJ2-5; perhaps TRBD2 as D (5 bases). Between the trimmed V and J ends, which lost 2 bases and 3 bases, there was a span of 13 bases. This CDR3 has 15 residues. Germline V lookup: CDR1 LNHDA, CDR2 SQIVND (reference sequence). Here the CDR3 reads CASSITARAEETQYF. CDR3 coding DNA: TGTGCCAGTAGTATAACCGCCAGAGCGGAAGAGACCCAGTACTTC. The variable domain in full, completed from reference TRBV19 and TRBJ2-5, reads DGGITQSPKYLFRKEGQNVTLSCEQNLNHDAMYWYRQDPGQGLRLIYYSQIVNDFQKGDIAEGYSVSREKKESFPLTVTSAQKNPTAFYLCASSITARAEETQYFGPGTRLLVL.

The chain has TRBV5-1 and TRBJ2-5; 14 bases match TRBD2. The CDR3 has 17 residues. The germline V gene has CDR1 SGHRS and CDR2 YFSETQ. The J segment lost 3 bases and the V segment lost 1 base, leaving 5 bases of the junction unmatched. Here the CDR3 reads CASSLHLTSGGEETQYF. CDR3 in DNA: TGCGCCAGCAGCTTGCATTTGACTAGCGGGGGGGAAGAGACCCAGTACTTC.

This chain uses TRBV6-5 with TRBJ1-1; the D gene is possibly TRBD1 (6 bases). V shed 5 bases and J shed 6 bases, with 19 bases lying between them. Germline CDR1 is MNHEY and CDR2 is SVGAGI. This CDR3 spans 15 amino acids. CDR3 sequence: CASSHRGASSAEAFF. The CDR3 DNA reads TGTGCCAGCAGTCATAGGGGGGCTTCGAGCGCTGAAGCTTTCTTT.

This sequence joins TRBV5-1 and TRBJ2-2; TRBD1 matches at 9 bases. The length of the CDR3 is 17 residues. CDR1 is SGHRS, CDR2 YFSETQ, per germline. With V trimmed by 4 bases and J by 6 bases, 13 bases remained unmatched. In nucleotides, the CDR3 is TGCGCCAGCAGCGGTGTGGCGGGACAGGGCGTCGCCGGGGAGCTGTTTTTT. Its translation is CASSGVAGQGVAGELFF.

J is TRBJ1-1 and V is TRBV7-9, with TRBD1 matching 7 bases. V dropped 4 bases and J dropped 4; count of bases not matched to a gene: 9. Germline V gives CDR1 SEHNR, CDR2 FQNEAQ (reference sequence). CDR3 length equals 15 residues. This CDR3 is CASSSPGGSITEAFF. The CDR3 DNA reads TGTGCCAGCAGCTCGCCAGGGGGTAGCATCACTGAAGCTTTCTTT.

This clone was picked up one time. The chain couples TRBV5-6 to TRBJ1-1, with D uncertain. CDR1 and CDR2 (germline): SGHDT, YYEEEE. The CDR3 is made up of 14 amino acids. V lost 4 bases and J 1 base, leaving 11 bases between the germline ends. The CDR3 DNA follows: TGTGCCAGCAGCCTCGGGAGCGAGAACACTGAAGCTTTCTTT. Its translation: CASSLGSENTEAFF.

The gene calls are TRBV27 and TRBJ2-1, with 12 nucleotides matching TRBD1. V lost 6 bases to trimming and J lost 3 bases; unmatched junction nucleotides: 6. This CDR3 comprises 16 residues. Germline values: CDR1 MNHEY, CDR2 SMNVEV (reference sequence). The CDR3 loop reads CASRTGTGGLYNEQFF. For the CDR3, the DNA is TGTGCCAGCAGGACGGGGACAGGGGGCCTCTACAATGAGCAGTTCTTC.

This clone came up a few times. The rearrangement links TRBV2 to TRBJ2-6; D remains ambiguous. V was clipped by 3 bases and J by 0 bases, with 6 bases between them. Germline loops: CDR1 SNHLY, CDR2 FYNNEI. The CDR3 length is 15 residues. CDR3 DNA sequence: TGTGCCAGCAGTGAGGGTGGCTCTGGGGCCAACGTCCTGACTTTC. Protein sequence: CASSEGGSGANVLTF.